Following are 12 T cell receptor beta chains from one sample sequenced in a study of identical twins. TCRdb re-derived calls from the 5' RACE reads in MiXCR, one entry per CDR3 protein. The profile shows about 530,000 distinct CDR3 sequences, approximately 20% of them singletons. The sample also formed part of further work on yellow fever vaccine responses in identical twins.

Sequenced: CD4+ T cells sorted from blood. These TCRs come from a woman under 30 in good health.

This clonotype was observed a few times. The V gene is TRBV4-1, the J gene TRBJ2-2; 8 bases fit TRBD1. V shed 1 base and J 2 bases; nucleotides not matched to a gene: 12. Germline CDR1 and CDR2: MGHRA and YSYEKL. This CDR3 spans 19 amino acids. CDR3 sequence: CASSQGVFFGTGNTGELFF. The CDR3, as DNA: TGCGCCAGCAGCCAAGGGGTCTTTTTTGGGACAGGAAACACCGGGGAGCTGTTTTTT.

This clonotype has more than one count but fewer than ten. The CDR3 DNA sequence: TGCGCCAGCAGCGAGTTTGGGCTTTACAATGAGCAGTTCTTC. Translated: CASSEFGLYNEQFF. The V and J genes are TRBV5-1 and TRBJ2-1; D remains ambiguous. The V gene lost 4 bases and the J gene lost 4 bases, with 12 bases spanning the gap. The CDR3 runs 14 residues. Germline V gene sequence: CDR1 SGHRS, CDR2 YFSETQ.

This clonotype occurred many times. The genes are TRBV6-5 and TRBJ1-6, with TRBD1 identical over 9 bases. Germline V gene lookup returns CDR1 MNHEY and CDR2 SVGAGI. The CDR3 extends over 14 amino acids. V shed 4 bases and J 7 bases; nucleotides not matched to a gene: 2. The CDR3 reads CASSSQGANSPLHF. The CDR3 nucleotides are TGTGCCAGCAGTTCACAGGGGGCCAATTCACCCCTCCACTTT.

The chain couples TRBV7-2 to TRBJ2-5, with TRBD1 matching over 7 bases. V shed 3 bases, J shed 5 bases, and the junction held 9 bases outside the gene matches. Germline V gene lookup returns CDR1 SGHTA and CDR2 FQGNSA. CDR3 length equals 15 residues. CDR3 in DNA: TGTGCCAGCAGCTTGATCTGGACAGGTCGGGAGACCCAGTACTTC. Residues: CASSLIWTGRETQYF.

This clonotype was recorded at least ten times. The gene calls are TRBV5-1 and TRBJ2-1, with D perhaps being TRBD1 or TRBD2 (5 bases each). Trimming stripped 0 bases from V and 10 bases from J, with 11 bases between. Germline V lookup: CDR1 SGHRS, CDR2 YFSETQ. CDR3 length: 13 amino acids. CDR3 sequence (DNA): TGCGCCAGCAGCTTGGCCGAAGGGGACGAGCAGTTCTTC. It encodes CASSLAEGDEQFF.

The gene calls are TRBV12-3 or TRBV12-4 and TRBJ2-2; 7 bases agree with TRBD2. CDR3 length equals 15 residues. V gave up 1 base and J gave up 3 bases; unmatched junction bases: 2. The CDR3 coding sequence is TGTGCCAGCAGTTTAGGCGGGAGCGACACCGGGGAGCTGTTTTTT. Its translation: CASSLGGSDTGELFF.

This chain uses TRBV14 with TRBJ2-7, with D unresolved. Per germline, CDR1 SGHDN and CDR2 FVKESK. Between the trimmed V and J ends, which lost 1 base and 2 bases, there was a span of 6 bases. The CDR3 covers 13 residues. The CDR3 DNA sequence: TGTGCCAGCAGCCAAGGCCAGACCTACGAGCAGTACTTC. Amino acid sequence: CASSQGQTYEQYF.

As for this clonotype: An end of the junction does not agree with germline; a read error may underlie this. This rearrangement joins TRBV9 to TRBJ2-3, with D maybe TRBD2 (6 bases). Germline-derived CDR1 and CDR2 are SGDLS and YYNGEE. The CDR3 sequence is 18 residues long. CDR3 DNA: TGTGCCAGCAGCGTAGTCCCTGGGGACTCAATGCACACAGATACGCAGTCTTTT. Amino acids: CASSVVPGDSMHTDTQSF.

The CDR3 DNA reads TGTGCCACCCTACCGGGACAGGGGGCCTCTGGGGCCAACGTCCTGACTTTC. Protein: CATLPGQGASGANVLTF. The chain links TRBV10-3 to TRBJ2-6; 12 nucleotides match TRBD1. With 10 bases clipped from V and 0 bases from J, the junction kept 7 bases outside the gene matches. Looked up from germline, CDR1 is ENHRY and CDR2 is SYGVKD. There are 17 residues in the CDR3.

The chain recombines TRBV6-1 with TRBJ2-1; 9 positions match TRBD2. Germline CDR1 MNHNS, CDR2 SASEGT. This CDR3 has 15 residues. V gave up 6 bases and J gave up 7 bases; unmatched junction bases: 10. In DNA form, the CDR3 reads TGTGCCAGCAGCCGGAGCGGGGGGTTGTGGAATGAGCAGTTCTTC. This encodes CASSRSGGLWNEQFF.

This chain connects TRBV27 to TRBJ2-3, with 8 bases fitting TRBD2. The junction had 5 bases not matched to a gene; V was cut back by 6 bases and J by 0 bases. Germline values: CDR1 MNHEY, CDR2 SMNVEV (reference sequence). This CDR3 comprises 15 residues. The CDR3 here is CASRYSGTSTDTQYF. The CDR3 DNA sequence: TGTGCCAGCAGATATAGCGGGACTAGCACAGATACGCAGTATTTT.

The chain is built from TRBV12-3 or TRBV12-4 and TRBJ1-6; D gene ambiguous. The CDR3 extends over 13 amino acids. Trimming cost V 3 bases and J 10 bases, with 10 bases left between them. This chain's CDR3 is CASSFLEHSPLHF. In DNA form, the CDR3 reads TGTGCCAGCAGTTTTCTGGAGCACTCACCCCTCCACTTT.